What follows are 17 T cell receptor beta chains derived from one specimen sequenced in a study of shared clonotypes between healthy human individuals. Using immunoSEQ multiplex PCR, the repertoire was profiled, and TCRdb retains in-frame clones only, with some absent. The data show about 2,200,000 clones, under 95% seen once. It was CD45RO-negative cells, positively selected for CCR7, that made up naive CD8 cells, with terminally differentiated effector memory CD45RA+ cells excluded. The specimen sequenced was naive CD8+ T cells from PBMCs. The receptors stem from a man aged 18 to 30 in good health. Some clones in this sample may be carry-over from other donors' samples.

This rearrangement joins TRBV7-8 to TRBJ1-1; D is undetermined. Germline V gives CDR1 SGHVS, CDR2 FQNEAQ. The CDR3 is made up of 13 amino acids. V was clipped by 3 bases and J by 5 bases, with 10 bases between them. The CDR3 nucleotides read TGTGCCAGCAGCTTCGACGTCGTTACTGAAGCTTTCTTT. This codes for CASSFDVVTEAFF.

The rearrangement links TRBV7-2 to TRBJ2-1; D possibly corresponds to TRBD1 (5 bases). Trimming took off 3 bases at V and 9 bases at J, with 15 bases between the two ends. This CDR3 has 14 amino acids. Germline V CDR1 and CDR2: SGHTA, FQGNSA. The CDR3 nucleotides read TGTGCCAGCAGCTTTATGGCCAGGGCCCCTGAGCAGTTCTTC. Translating it yields CASSFMARAPEQFF.

This clone appeared a few times. This chain uses TRBV28 with TRBJ1-5, with D perhaps matching TRBD1 (5 bases). Germline V gene lookup returns CDR1 MDHEN and CDR2 SYDVKM. The CDR3 spans 14 residues. Deletions cut 4 bases from V and 7 bases from J, with 14 bases between. In DNA, the CDR3 is TGTGCCAGCAGTTGGAGGGGTGACTGGCAGCCCCAGCATTTT. Its translation: CASSWRGDWQPQHF.

V and J are TRBV6-5 and TRBJ1-1, with 8 bases identical to TRBD1. There are 14 residues in the CDR3. Per the germline V gene, CDR1 is MNHEY and CDR2 is SVGAGI. Germline trimming cut 2 bases from V and 4 bases from J; bases unmatched to any gene: 3. CDR3 residues: CASSYRTGPTEAFF. The CDR3 DNA is TGTGCCAGCAGTTACCGGACAGGGCCCACTGAAGCTTTCTTT.

This rearrangement joins TRBV6-5 to TRBJ1-1; no reliable D call. The V end lost 2 bases, the J end lost 3 bases, and 13 bases lay between the germline ends. CDR1 is MNHEY, CDR2 SVGAGI, per germline. This CDR3 spans 15 amino acids. This chain's CDR3 is CASSYRAGAYTEAFF. CDR3 in DNA: TGTGCCAGCAGTTACCGGGCCGGAGCTTACACTGAAGCTTTCTTT.

V is TRBV7-9 and J is TRBJ2-3; D is unresolved. From germline, CDR1 is SEHNR and CDR2 FQNEAQ (reference sequence). The length of the CDR3 is 16 residues. Trimming removed 5 bases at V and 4 bases at J, with 19 bases between. This CDR3 is CASSRIRVTSSDTQYF. CDR3 sequence (DNA): TGTGCCAGCAGCCGAATACGGGTTACAAGTTCAGATACGCAGTATTTT.

The chain has TRBV13 and TRBJ1-1; D may be TRBD1 (5 bases). The V gene lost 2 bases and the J gene lost 3 bases, with 10 bases spanning the gap. From germline, CDR1 is PRHDT and CDR2 FYEKMQ (reference sequence). This CDR3 contains 14 residues. CDR3 amino acids: CASSLSRDDTEAFF. In DNA, the CDR3 is TGTGCCAGCAGCTTATCTCGGGACGACACTGAAGCTTTCTTT. Full variable domain (remainder filled in from reference TRBV13 and TRBJ1-1): AAGVIQSPRHLIKEKRETATLKCYPIPRHDTVYWYQQGPGQDPQFLISFYEKMQSDKGSIPDRFSAQQFSDYHSELNMSSLELGDSALYFCASSLSRDDTEAFFGQGTRLTVV.

The chain combines TRBV7-9 with TRBJ2-1, with D perhaps TRBD2 (6 bases). Looked up from germline, CDR1 is SEHNR and CDR2 is FQNEAQ (reference sequence). The CDR3 is 15 residues long. V lost 7 bases and J lost 3, with 16 bases in between. CDR3 protein: CASTPFGGNYNEQFF. The CDR3 DNA follows: TGTGCCAGCACCCCGTTCGGGGGTAACTACAATGAGCAGTTCTTC.

The rearrangement joins TRBV11-3 to TRBJ2-3, with D possibly being TRBD2 (6 bases). Germline V gene data show CDR1 as SGHNT and CDR2 as YENEEA. The CDR3 has 16 amino acids. V was shortened by 2 bases and J by 1 base, with 13 bases between the two germline ends. CDR3 protein: CASSLRAGKGTDTQYF. The DNA for the CDR3 is TGTGCCAGCAGCTTAAGGGCGGGAAAGGGCACAGATACGCAGTATTTT. The full variable domain, its missing parts supplied by reference TRBV11-3 and TRBJ2-3, is EAGVVQSPRYKIIEKKQPVAFWCNPISGHNTLYWYLQNLGQGPELLIRYENEEAVDDSQLPKDRFSAERLKGVDSTLKIQPAELGDSAVYLCASSLRAGKGTDTQYFGPGTRLTVL.

The rearrangement uses TRBV10-3 and TRBJ2-2; TRBD2 matches at 14 bases. Germline CDR1 reads ENHRY; CDR2 reads SYGVKD. The V and J ends lost 9 bases and 7 bases, in that order; junction bases with no gene match: 4. This CDR3 region has 14 residues. The CDR3 sequence is CAIGLAGGIGELFF. As DNA, the CDR3 is TGTGCCATTGGACTAGCGGGAGGCATCGGGGAGCTGTTTTTT.

V usage is TRBV28 and J usage is TRBJ2-1; 7 nucleotides align to TRBD2. The V segment lost 6 bases and the J segment 8 bases; nucleotides outside the gene matches: 10. Looked up from germline, CDR1 is MDHEN and CDR2 is SYDVKM. CDR3 length: 14 residues. The CDR3 nucleotides are TGTGCCAGCAGAAAGCGGACTAGTTTCGATGAGCAGTTCTTC. Amino acids: CASRKRTSFDEQFF.

V gene TRBV6-6 combines with J gene TRBJ1-1; D unresolved. Between the trimmed V and J ends, which lost 5 bases and 0 bases, there was a span of 10 bases. The CDR3 consists of 14 residues. CDR1 and CDR2 from the germline V gene are MNHNY and SVGAGI (reference sequence). The CDR3: CASSQGRVNTEAFF. The CDR3 nucleotides read TGTGCCAGCAGTCAAGGACGGGTGAACACTGAAGCTTTCTTT.

The gene calls are TRBV9 and TRBJ1-1, with TRBD1 identical over 9 bases. From germline, CDR1 is SGDLS and CDR2 YYNGEE. The CDR3 consists of 15 residues. Losses at the gene ends were 5 bases for V and 2 bases for J; bases not matched to a gene: 7. This chain's CDR3 is CASRPTGGGNTEAFF. The CDR3 DNA follows: TGTGCCAGCAGACCGACAGGGGGTGGCAACACTGAAGCTTTCTTT.

The rearrangement links TRBV5-6 to TRBJ2-7; no clear D. V was shortened by 1 base and J by 5 bases, with 10 bases between the two germline ends. The CDR3 runs 13 residues. CDR1 and CDR2 from the germline V gene are SGHDT and YYEEEE. This CDR3 reads CASSLIEADEQYF. The CDR3 nucleotides are TGTGCCAGCAGCTTGATCGAGGCAGACGAGCAGTACTTC.

V usage is TRBV2 and J usage is TRBJ2-7; 9 nucleotides agree with TRBD1. This CDR3 has 15 residues. With 7 bases clipped from V and 4 bases from J, the junction kept 11 bases outside the gene matches. Per germline, CDR1 SNHLY and CDR2 FYNNEI. CDR3 sequence (DNA): TGTGCCAGCATCTTGTGGGGGACAGGGAGTTACGAGCAGTACTTC. Translating it yields CASILWGTGSYEQYF.

This clone was found once. The chain recombines TRBV7-2 with TRBJ2-5; perhaps TRBD2 as D (6 bases). CDR1 is SGHTA and CDR2 is FQGNSA in the germline V gene. V lost 1 base to trimming and J lost 2 bases, with 17 bases between them. This CDR3 is 17 amino acids long. The CDR3 DNA follows: TGTGCCAGCAGCTTAGTGGGTATTAGCGGCCTGCAAGAGACCCAGTACTTC. Encoded protein: CASSLVGISGLQETQYF.

V and J are TRBV7-6 and TRBJ2-7; 10 bases are a match to TRBD2. Germline V gives CDR1 SGHVS, CDR2 FNYEAQ. The V segment lost 5 bases and the J segment 3 bases; nucleotides outside the gene matches: 7. The CDR3 consists of 15 residues. CDR3 DNA: TGTGCCAGCAGCCCAAGGGCTAGCGGGAGCTACGAGCAGTACTTC. It specifies CASSPRASGSYEQYF.